This TCR beta chain derives from a study of shared clonotypes between healthy human individuals. Points on this clone: What it recognizes is unknown.

Researchers drew on some 97 million PBMCs for genomic DNA from unsorted samples. Study-wide findings and caveats: Blood was the only sampled material, and tissue repertoires likely differ. It was anticipated that sequencing depth would influence how many clonotypes donors shared.

This table comes from immunoSEQ multiplex PCR, and its TCRdb copy is limited to in-frame clones, with some not included. Of about 560,000 clones in the sample, around three quarters were seen once. The specimen sequenced was PBMCs. The TCR comes from a woman between 40 and 50 years old in good health. Some clones in this sample may be carry-over from other donors' samples.

In DNA, the CDR3 is TGCAGCGTTGCCCTAGCGGGAGTGGGAACCGGGGAGCTGTTTTTT. It encodes CSVALAGVGTGELFF. This chain connects TRBV29-1 to TRBJ2-2; TRBD2 aligns across 10 bases. The CDR3 covers 15 residues. Germline loops: CDR1 SQVTM, CDR2 ANQGSEA. The V segment lost 4 bases and the J segment 5 bases; nucleotides outside the gene matches: 7.